The sequence of this T cell receptor beta chain was determined in a study of shared clonotypes between healthy human individuals. Looking at the study overall: Three CD4 naive, three CD4 memory, two CD8 naive and one CD8 memory plate were used per donor. Study-level points and caveats: On the whole, naive subsets had larger estimated richness than memory subsets had.

The CDR3 sequence is 15 residues long. J was trimmed by 2 bases and V by 2 bases; bases with no gene match: 3. Germline values: CDR1 MDHEN, CDR2 SYDVKM. Of note for this clone: Its antigen is not known.

The authors distributed each subset's genomic DNA evenly over several immunoSEQ plates. The DNA input per sorted-subset replicate PCR was roughly 180 ng, corresponding to roughly 30,000 T cell genomes. The method was immunoSEQ multiplex PCR; TCRdb's version includes in-frame clones alone and lacks a portion of them. The data hold about 710,000 clones, with 55% to 75% observed a single time. The chain has TRBV28 and TRBJ1-5; 7 bases are a match to TRBD1. This receptor was taken from a woman aged 25 to 45 in good health. Specimen: memory CD4+ T cells sorted from blood. Subset meaning: CD45RA-negative fraction. The CDR3, as DNA: TGTGCCAGCAGTTTACTTACAGGGGGCAATCAGCCCCAGCATTTT. This gives the protein CASSLLTGGNQPQHF. The complete variable domain, with remaining parts taken from reference TRBV28 and TRBJ1-5, reads DVKVTQSSRYLVKRTGEKVFLECVQDMDHENMFWYRQDPGLGLRLIYFSYDVKMKEKGDIPEGYSVSREKKERFSLILESASTNQTSMYLCASSLLTGGNQPQHFGDGTRLSIL.